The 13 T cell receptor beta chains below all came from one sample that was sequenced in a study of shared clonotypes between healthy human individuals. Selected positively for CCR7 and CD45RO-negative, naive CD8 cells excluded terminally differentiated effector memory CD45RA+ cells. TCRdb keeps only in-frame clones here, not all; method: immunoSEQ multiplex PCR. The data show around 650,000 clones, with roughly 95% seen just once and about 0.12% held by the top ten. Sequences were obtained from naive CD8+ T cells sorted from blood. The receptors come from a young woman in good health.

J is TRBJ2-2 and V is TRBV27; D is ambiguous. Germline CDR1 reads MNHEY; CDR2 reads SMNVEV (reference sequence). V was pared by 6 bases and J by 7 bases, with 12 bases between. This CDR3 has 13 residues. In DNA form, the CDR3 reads TGTGCCAGCAGCCCGTTTGACGGCGGGGAGCTGTTTTTT. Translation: CASSPFDGGELFF.

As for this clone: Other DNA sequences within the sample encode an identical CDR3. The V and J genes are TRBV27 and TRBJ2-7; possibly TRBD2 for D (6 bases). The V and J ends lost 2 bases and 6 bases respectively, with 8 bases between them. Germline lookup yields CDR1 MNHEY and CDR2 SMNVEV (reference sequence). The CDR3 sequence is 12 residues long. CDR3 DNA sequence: TGTGCCAGCAGTTTAACCGGGAGCGAGCAGTACTTC. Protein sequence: CASSLTGSEQYF.

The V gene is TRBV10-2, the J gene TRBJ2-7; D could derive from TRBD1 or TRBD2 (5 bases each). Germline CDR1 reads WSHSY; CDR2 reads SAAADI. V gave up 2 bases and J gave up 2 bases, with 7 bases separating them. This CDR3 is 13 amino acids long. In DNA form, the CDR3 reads TGCGCCAGCAGTGAGGGGGACCCCTACGAGCAGTACTTC. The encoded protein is CASSEGDPYEQYF.

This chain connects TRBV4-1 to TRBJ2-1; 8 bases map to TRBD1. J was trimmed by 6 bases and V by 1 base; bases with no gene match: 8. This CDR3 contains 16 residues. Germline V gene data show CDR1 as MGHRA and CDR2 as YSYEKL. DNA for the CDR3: TGCGCCAGCAGCCAAGTTCACGTGACAGGGGCCAATGAGCAGTTCTTC. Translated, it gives CASSQVHVTGANEQFF.

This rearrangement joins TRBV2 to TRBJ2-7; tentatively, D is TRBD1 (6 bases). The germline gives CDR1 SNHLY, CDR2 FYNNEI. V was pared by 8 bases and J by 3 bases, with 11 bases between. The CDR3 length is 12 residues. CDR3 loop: CASDQGIYEQYF. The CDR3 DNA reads TGTGCCAGCGATCAGGGGATCTACGAGCAGTACTTC.

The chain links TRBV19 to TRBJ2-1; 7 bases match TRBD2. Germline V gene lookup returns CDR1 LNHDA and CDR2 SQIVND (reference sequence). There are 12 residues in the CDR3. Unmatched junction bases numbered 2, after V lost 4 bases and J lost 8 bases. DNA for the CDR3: TGTGCCAGTAGTACCACTAGCGATGAGCAGTTCTTC. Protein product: CASSTTSDEQFF.

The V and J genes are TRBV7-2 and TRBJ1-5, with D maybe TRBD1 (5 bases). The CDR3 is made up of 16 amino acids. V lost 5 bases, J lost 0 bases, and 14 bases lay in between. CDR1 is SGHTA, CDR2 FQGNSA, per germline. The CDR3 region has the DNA TGTGCCAGCAGCACACAGGTACCGTCTAGCAATCAGCCCCAGCATTTT. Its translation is CASSTQVPSSNQPQHF.

The CDR3 bases are TGTGCCTGGAGTCCAGGGGCCACCTACGAGCAGTACTTC. Translation gives CAWSPGATYEQYF. The chain combines TRBV30 with TRBJ2-5, with D possibly matching TRBD1 (6 bases). The J call is in doubt because the DNA end fits TRBJ2-7 better. This CDR3 is 13 amino acids long. Germline V lookup: CDR1 GTSNPN, CDR2 SVGIG (reference sequence).

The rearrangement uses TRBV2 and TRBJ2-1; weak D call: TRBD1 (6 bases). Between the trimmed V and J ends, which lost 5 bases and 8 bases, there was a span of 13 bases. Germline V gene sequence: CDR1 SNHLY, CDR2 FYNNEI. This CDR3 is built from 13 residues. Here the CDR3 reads CASSSLRTDEQFF. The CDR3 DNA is TGTGCCAGCAGTTCACTTCGGACAGATGAGCAGTTCTTC.

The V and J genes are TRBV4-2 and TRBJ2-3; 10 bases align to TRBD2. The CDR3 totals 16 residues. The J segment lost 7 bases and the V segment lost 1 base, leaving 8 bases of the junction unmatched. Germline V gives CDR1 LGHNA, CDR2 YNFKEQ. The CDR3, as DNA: TGTGCCAGCAGCCAAGTGTCTAGCGGGAGTCGGAATACGCAGTATTTT. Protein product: CASSQVSSGSRNTQYF.

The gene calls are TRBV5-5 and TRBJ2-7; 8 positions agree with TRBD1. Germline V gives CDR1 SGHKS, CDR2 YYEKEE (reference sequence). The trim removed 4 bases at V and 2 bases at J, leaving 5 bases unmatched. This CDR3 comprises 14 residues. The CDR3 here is CASSLGGQAYEQYF. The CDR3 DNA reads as TGTGCCAGCAGCCTGGGGGGACAGGCCTACGAGCAGTACTTC.

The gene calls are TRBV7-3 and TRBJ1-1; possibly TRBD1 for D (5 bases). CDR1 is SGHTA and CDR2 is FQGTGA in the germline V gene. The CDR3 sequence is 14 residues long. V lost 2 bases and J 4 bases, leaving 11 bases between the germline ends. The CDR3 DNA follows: TGTGCCAGCAGCTTACAGGGTTGGGGCACTGAAGCTTTCTTT. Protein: CASSLQGWGTEAFF.

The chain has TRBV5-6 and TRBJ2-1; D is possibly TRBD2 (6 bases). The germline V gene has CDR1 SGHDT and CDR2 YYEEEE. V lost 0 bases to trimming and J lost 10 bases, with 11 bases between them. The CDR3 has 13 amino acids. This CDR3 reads CASSLGSGEEQFF. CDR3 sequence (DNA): TGTGCCAGCAGCTTGGGGTCGGGGGAGGAGCAGTTCTTC.